These 6 T cell receptor beta chains came from one sample sequenced in a study of graft-versus-host responses after intestinal transplantation. The antigens of these receptors remain unknown. The data were produced by immunoSEQ multiplex PCR, yet TCRdb's version contains in-frame clones alone and is incomplete. The repertoire holds about 85,000 clones, with under 95% as singletons. Here the sequenced sample was unstimulated CD8+ T cells sorted from spleen or lymph node cells, taken before transplant. The receptor set was obtained from a human donor who was the organ donor for an intestinal transplant.

This chain joins TRBV5-5 and TRBJ2-1, with 7 positions matching TRBD2. V was clipped by 1 base and J by 5 bases; unmatched bases: 6. Germline V gene data show CDR1 as SGHKS and CDR2 as YYEKEE (reference sequence). The CDR3 loop spans 15 amino acids. The CDR3 DNA sequence: TGTGCCAGCAGCTTGATGGGGGGGAAAGACAATGAGCAGTTCTTC. Its protein is CASSLMGGKDNEQFF.

As DNA, the CDR3 is TGTGCCAGCAACCTAGAGGGGGCTACTGAAGCTTTCTTT. It is translated as CASNLEGATEAFF. The V and J genes are TRBV11-3 and TRBJ1-1; 7 nucleotides match TRBD1. J lost 5 bases, V lost 7 bases, and 7 bases had no gene match. Germline CDR1 is SGHNT and CDR2 is YENEEA. There are 13 residues in the CDR3.

This clone is a singleton in its sample. The gene calls are TRBV6-1 and TRBJ1-1; D not certain. Germline V gene sequence: CDR1 MNHNS, CDR2 SASEGT. V gave up 5 bases and J gave up 0 bases, with 4 bases separating them. The CDR3 is 12 residues long. CDR3: CASSYVNTEAFF. The CDR3, as DNA: TGTGCCAGCAGTTATGTGAACACTGAAGCTTTCTTT.

This clone appeared a single time. The chain joins TRBV6-1 to TRBJ1-2; 7 bases agree with TRBD1. The CDR3 has 15 residues. CDR1 is MNHNS, CDR2 SASEGT, per germline. V shed 3 bases, J shed 0 bases, and the junction held 4 bases outside the gene matches. CDR3 DNA sequence: TGTGCCAGCAGTGAGGACAGGAGAGCTAACTATGGCTACACCTTC. Amino acid sequence: CASSEDRRANYGYTF.

The chain combines TRBV9 with TRBJ2-1, with TRBD2 matching over 14 bases. CDR1 and CDR2 (germline): SGDLS, YYNGEE. V shed 3 bases, J shed 5 bases, and the junction held 7 bases outside the gene matches. The CDR3 runs to 17 residues. The CDR3 nucleotides read TGTGCCAGCAGCGCACCGGGACTAGCGGGAGTACACAATGAGCAGTTCTTC. This encodes CASSAPGLAGVHNEQFF.

The chain couples TRBV5-4 to TRBJ2-1; 8 nucleotides line up with TRBD2. The CDR3 totals 17 residues. V lost 4 bases to trimming and J lost 0 bases; unmatched junction nucleotides: 9. The germline V gene has CDR1 SGHNT and CDR2 YYREEE (reference sequence). The DNA of the CDR3 is TGTGCCAGCAGCCTAAGCGGGGGCTTCAGCTCCTACAATGAGCAGTTCTTC. Amino acid sequence: CASSLSGGFSSYNEQFF.